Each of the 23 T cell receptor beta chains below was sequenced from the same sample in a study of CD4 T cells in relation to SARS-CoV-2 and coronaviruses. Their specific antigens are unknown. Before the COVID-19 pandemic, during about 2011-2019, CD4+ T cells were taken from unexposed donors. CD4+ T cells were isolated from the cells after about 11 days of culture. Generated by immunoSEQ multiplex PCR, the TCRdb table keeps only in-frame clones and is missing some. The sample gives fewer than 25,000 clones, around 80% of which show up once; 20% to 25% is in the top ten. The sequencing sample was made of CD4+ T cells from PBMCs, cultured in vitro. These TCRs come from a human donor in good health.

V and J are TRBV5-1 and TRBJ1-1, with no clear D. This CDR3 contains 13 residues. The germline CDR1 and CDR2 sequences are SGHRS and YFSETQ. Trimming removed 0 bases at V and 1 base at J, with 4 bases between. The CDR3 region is CASSLAQNTEAFF. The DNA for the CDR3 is TGCGCCAGCAGCTTGGCACAGAACACTGAAGCTTTCTTT.

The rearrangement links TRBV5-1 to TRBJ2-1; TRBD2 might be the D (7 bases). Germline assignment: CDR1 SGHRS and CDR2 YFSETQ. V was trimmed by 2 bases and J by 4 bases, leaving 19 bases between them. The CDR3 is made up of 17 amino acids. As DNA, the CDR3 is TGCGCCAGCAGCTTAGTTTTCTCGGCGGGGGCTTACAATGAGCAGTTCTTC. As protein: CASSLVFSAGAYNEQFF.

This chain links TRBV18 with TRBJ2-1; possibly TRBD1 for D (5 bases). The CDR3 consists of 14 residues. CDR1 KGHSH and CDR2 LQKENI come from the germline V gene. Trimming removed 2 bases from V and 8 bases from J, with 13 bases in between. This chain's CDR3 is CASSPDAGYYEQFF. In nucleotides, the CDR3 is TGTGCCAGCTCACCAGACGCAGGGTATTATGAGCAGTTCTTC.

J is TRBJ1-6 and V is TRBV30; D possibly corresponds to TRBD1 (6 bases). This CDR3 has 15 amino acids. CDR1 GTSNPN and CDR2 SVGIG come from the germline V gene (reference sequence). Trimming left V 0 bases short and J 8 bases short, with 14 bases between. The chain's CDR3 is CAWSVRGGWDSPLHF. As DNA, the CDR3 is TGTGCCTGGAGTGTACGGGGGGGCTGGGATTCACCCCTCCACTTT.

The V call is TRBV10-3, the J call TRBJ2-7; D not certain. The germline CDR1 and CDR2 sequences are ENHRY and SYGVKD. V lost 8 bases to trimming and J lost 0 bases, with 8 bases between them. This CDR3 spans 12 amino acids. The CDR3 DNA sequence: TGTGCCATCGGTCAGAGCTCCTACGAGCAGTACTTC. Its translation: CAIGQSSYEQYF.

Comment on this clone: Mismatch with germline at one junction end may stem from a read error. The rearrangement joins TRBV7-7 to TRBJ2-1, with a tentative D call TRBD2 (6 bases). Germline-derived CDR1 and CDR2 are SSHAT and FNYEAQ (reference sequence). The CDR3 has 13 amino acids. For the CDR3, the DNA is TGTGCTAGCAGCTTAGACGACGCGGGAGAGCAGTTCTTC. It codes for CASSLDDAGEQFF. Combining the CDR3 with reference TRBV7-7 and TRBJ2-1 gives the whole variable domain GAGVSQSPRYKVTKRGQDVTLRCDPISSHATLYWYQQALGQGPEFLTYFNYEAQPDKSGLPSDRFSAERPEGSISTLTIQRTEQRDSAMYRCASSLDDAGEQFFGPGTRLTVL.

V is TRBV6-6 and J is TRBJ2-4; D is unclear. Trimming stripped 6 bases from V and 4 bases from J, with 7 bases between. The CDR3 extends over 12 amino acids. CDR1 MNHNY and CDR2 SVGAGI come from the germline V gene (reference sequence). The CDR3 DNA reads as TGTGCCAGCAGGGGCGAGAAAAACATTCAGTACTTC. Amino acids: CASRGEKNIQYF.

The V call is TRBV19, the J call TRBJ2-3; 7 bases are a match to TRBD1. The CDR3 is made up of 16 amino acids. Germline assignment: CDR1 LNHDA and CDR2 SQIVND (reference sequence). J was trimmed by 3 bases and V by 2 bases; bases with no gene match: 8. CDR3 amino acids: CASSIRQGDGTDTQYF. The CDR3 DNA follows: TGTGCCAGTAGTATAAGGCAGGGGGATGGTACAGATACGCAGTATTTT.

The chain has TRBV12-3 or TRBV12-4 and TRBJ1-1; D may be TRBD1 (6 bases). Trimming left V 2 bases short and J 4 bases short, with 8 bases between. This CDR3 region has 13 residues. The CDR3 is CASSLKGGTEAFF. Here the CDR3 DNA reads TGTGCCAGCAGTTTAAAGGGGGGCACTGAAGCTTTCTTT.

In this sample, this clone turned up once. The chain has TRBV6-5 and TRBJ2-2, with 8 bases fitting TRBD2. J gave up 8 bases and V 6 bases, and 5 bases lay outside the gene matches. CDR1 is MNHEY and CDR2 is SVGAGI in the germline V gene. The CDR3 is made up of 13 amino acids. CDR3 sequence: CASSGRAPGELFF. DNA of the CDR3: TGTGCCAGCAGCGGGAGGGCCCCGGGGGAGCTGTTTTTT.

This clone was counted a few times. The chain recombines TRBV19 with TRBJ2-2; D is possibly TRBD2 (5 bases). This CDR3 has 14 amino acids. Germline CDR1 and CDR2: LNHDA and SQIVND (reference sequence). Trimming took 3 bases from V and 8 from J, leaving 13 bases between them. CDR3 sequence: CASSIEGASGELFF. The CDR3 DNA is TGTGCCAGTAGTATCGAGGGAGCCTCAGGGGAGCTGTTTTTT.

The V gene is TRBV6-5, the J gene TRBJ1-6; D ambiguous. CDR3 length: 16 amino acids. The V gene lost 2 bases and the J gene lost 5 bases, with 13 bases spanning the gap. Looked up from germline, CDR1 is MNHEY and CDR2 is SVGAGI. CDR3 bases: TGTGCCAGCAGTTACGGCGCAGGCTTCAATAATTCACCCCTCCACTTT. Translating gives CASSYGAGFNNSPLHF.

CDR3 residues: CASSVGTSGSLVDTQYF. The CDR3 nucleotides are TGTGCCAGCAGTGTGGGGACTAGCGGGAGTCTTGTAGATACGCAGTATTTT. This rearrangement joins TRBV27 to TRBJ2-3; 14 bases fit TRBD2. CDR1 and CDR2 (germline): MNHEY, SMNVEV (reference sequence). The CDR3 is 17 residues long. V lost 5 bases, J lost 5 bases, and 9 bases stayed unmatched.

Written as DNA, the CDR3 is TGTGCCAGCTCACCACCCGGGACGGGACAGAATGAAAAACTGTTTTTT. Encoded protein: CASSPPGTGQNEKLFF. This chain connects TRBV18 to TRBJ1-4; 7 bases match TRBD1. This CDR3 contains 16 residues. The ends lost 0 bases at V and 5 bases at J; junction bases unmatched: 6. Germline lookup yields CDR1 KGHSH and CDR2 LQKENI.

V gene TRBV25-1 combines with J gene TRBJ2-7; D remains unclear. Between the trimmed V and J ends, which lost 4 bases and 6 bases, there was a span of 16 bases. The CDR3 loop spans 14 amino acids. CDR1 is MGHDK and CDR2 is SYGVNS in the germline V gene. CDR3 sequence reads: CASSASGSGTEQYF. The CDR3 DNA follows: TGTGCCAGCAGTGCCTCGGGCTCGGGTACCGAGCAGTACTTC.

The CDR3 protein is CSAMTSGTGELFF. CDR3 in DNA: TGCAGCGCCATGACATCCGGCACCGGGGAGCTGTTTTTT. The V call is TRBV29-1, the J call TRBJ2-2; D gene unclear. Per germline, CDR1 SQVTM and CDR2 ANQGSEA. The CDR3 length is 13 residues. The V end was cut by 7 bases, the J end by 4 bases, with 13 bases between.

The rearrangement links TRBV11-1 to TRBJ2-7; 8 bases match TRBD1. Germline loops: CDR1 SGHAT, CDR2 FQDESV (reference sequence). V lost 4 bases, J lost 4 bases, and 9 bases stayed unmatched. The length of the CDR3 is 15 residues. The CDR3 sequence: CASSSIDRGGYEQYF. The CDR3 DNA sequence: TGTGCCAGCAGCTCCATAGACAGGGGCGGGTACGAGCAGTACTTC.

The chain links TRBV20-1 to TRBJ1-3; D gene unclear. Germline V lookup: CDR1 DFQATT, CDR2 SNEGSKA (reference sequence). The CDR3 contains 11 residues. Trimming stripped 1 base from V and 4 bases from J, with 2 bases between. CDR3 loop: CSARAGNTIYF. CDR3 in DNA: TGCAGTGCTAGAGCAGGAAACACCATATATTTT.

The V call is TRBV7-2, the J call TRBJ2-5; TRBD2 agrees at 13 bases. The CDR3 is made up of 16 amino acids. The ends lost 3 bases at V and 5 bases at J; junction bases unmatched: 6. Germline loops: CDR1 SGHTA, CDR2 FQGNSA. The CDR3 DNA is TGTGCCAGCAGCTTCCTTGGACTAGCGGGAGAGGAGACCCAGTACTTC. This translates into CASSFLGLAGEETQYF.

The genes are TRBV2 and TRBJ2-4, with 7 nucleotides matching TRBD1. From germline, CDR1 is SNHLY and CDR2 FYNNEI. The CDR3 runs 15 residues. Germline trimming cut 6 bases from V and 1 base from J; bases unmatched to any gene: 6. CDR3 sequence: CASSLTGPAKNIQYF. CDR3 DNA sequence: TGTGCCAGCAGCCTGACAGGGCCCGCCAAAAACATTCAGTACTTC.

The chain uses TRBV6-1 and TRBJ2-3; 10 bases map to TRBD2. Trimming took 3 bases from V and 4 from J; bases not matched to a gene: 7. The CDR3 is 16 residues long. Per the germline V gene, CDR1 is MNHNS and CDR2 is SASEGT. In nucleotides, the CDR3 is TGTGCCAGCAGTGACCTTAGCGGGAGGAAGGCAGATACGCAGTATTTT. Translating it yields CASSDLSGRKADTQYF.

CDR3 in amino acids: CASSFDRVGELFF. CDR3 in DNA: TGTGCCAGCAGCTTCGACAGGGTTGGGGAGCTGTTTTTT. The chain joins TRBV11-1 to TRBJ2-2; 7 bases match TRBD1. Unmatched junction bases numbered 3, after V lost 3 bases and J lost 8 bases. The CDR3 loop spans 13 amino acids. Germline-derived CDR1 and CDR2 are SGHAT and FQDESV (reference sequence).

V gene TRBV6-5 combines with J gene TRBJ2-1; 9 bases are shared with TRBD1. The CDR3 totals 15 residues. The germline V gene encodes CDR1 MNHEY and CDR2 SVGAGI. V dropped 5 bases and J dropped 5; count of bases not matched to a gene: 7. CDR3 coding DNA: TGTGCCAGCAGTCGGACCGGGACAGGGAACAATGAGCAGTTCTTC. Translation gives CASSRTGTGNNEQFF.